The 5 T cell receptor beta chains listed next were all sequenced from one sample in a study of monozygotic twins with inflammatory bowel disease. TCRdb re-called the 5' RACE reads and gives one entry per CDR3 protein, without DNA. Reported are 150,000 to 200,000 distinct CDR3 sequences; the ten largest clones contain around 7%. Sequenced: blood. These receptors all come from a human donor with ulcerative colitis or Crohn's disease, or a healthy co-twin of an affected twin (not recorded which).

The chain is built from TRBV29-1 and TRBJ2-5; checking the TCRdb D call of TRBD1 is not possible without DNA. The germline V gene encodes CDR1 SQVTM and CDR2 ANQGSEA. The CDR3 covers 13 residues. This CDR3 is CSVEPDRKETQYF. The whole variable domain, remainder taken from reference TRBV29-1 and TRBJ2-5, is SAVISQKPSRDICQRGTSLTIQCQVDSQVTMMFWYRQQPGQSLTLIATANQGSEATYESGFVIDKFPISRPNLTFSTLTVSNMSPEDSSIYLCSVEPDRKETQYFGPGTRLLVL.

The V and J genes are TRBV27 and TRBJ2-7. Germline values: CDR1 MNHEY, CDR2 SMNVEV (reference sequence). The CDR3 extends over 14 amino acids. This CDR3 is CASSWMSGILEQYF.

The rearrangement links TRBV25-1 to TRBJ1-1; the TCRdb D gene call, TRBD1, has no DNA to confirm it. The CDR3 contains 15 residues. From germline, CDR1 is MGHDK and CDR2 SYGVNS. The CDR3 spells CASSGDRGMNTEAFF.

The genes are TRBV30 and TRBJ2-5; TCRdb outputs TRBD1, but without DNA this stays unchecked. Germline CDR1 GTSNPN, CDR2 SVGIG (reference sequence). The CDR3 is made up of 13 amino acids. This CDR3 is CAWIREHEETQYF.

J is TRBJ2-5 and V is TRBV5-1; TCRdb proposes TRBD2, but this gene call is untestable without DNA. Germline CDR1 is SGHRS and CDR2 is YFSETQ. The CDR3 consists of 15 residues. CDR3 in amino acids: CASSSTSGRVETQYF.